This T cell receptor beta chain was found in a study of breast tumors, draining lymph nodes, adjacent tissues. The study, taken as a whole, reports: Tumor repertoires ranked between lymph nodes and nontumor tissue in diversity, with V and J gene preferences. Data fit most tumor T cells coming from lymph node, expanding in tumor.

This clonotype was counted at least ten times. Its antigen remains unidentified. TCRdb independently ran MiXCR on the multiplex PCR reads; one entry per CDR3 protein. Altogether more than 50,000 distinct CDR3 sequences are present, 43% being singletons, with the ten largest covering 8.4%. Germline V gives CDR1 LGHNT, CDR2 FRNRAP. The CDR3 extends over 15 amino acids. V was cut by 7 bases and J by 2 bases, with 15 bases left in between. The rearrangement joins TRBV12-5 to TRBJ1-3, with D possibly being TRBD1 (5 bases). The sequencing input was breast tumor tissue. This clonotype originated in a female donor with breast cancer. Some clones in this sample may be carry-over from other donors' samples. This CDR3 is CASAIGTGPGNTIYF. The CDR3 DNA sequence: TGTGCTAGTGCCATTGGCACGGGGCCTGGAAACACCATATATTTT.